The T cell receptor beta chain under discussion was sequenced for a study of vaccination and CD4 T cells after COVID-19. Whole-study context: Overlapping spike peptides from SARS-CoV-2, HCoV-NL63, HCoV-OC43 and HCoV-229E served to stimulate the cells. Overall study findings and caveats: A nonsignificant rise from roughly 21 to 40 was seen in the median number of SARS-CoV-2-reactive clonotypes.

Trimming removed 4 bases at V and 4 bases at J, with 15 bases between. Germline-derived CDR1 and CDR2 are MNHNS and SASEGT. The CDR3 loop spans 15 amino acids. Treatment described: approximately nine-day PBMC culture with coronavirus spike peptide pools or control peptides (ViraFEST assay). T cells were expanded with peptide pools, and expanded clonotypes were identified by TCR sequencing. Sequence data for DNA of cultured CD4+ T cells were generated by the Oncomine TCR Beta short-read assay. From CD4+ T cells that had been cultured, genomic DNA was extracted. TCRdb reanalysed the PCR reads using MiXCR and keeps one entry per CDR3 protein. The table records 20,000 to 25,000 distinct CDR3 sequences, 40% to 50% of them present only once. For this clonotype: The antigen is unknown.

The gene calls are TRBV6-1 and TRBJ2-3, with a weak D call TRBD1 (6 bases). The receptor's source is a human donor who received a COVID-19 vaccine. The input for sequencing was CD4+ T cells from blood, cultured in vitro, taken before SARS-CoV-2 vaccination. Here the CDR3 reads CASSGLQGVADTQYF. The CDR3 coding sequence is TGTGCCAGCAGTGGACTACAGGGAGTCGCAGATACGCAGTATTTT.